The next 13 T cell receptor beta chains were all read from a single sample in a study of blood T cell repertoires in COVID-19. Sequencing was performed with immunoSEQ multiplex PCR; in TCRdb, only in-frame clones are kept and a portion is missing. The sample holds over 200,000 clones, more than 70% seen once. Source material: peripheral blood. The receptors were gathered from a woman aged 45-59 years with acute or convalescent COVID-19.

The chain combines TRBV19 with TRBJ1-2; D unclear. Trimming removed 10 bases from V and 4 bases from J, with 19 bases in between. The germline gives CDR1 LNHDA, CDR2 SQIVND (reference sequence). This CDR3 region has 14 residues. DNA for the CDR3: TGTGCCACTCCGAAGAGCCCTCTAGGCTATGGCTACACCTTC. It yields the protein CATPKSPLGYGYTF.

The chain uses TRBV10-3 and TRBJ1-2; D not certain. V was pared by 1 base and J by 1 base, with 10 bases between. The CDR3 loop spans 15 amino acids. From germline, CDR1 is ENHRY and CDR2 SYGVKD. CDR3 nucleotide sequence: TGTGCCATCAGTGAGTTCGGGATACTTAACTATGGCTACACCTTC. This sequence encodes CAISEFGILNYGYTF.

The rearrangement links TRBV5-1 to TRBJ2-3; the D gene is possibly TRBD2 (6 bases). The V gene's germline CDR1 is SGHRS and CDR2 YFSETQ. The CDR3 covers 16 residues. V lost 0 bases to trimming and J lost 4 bases, with 15 bases between them. In nucleotides, the CDR3 is TGCGCCAGCAGCTTGGGTGGGGGGAGAGTCGCAGATACGCAGTATTTT. This gives the protein CASSLGGGRVADTQYF.

The rearrangement links TRBV7-2 to TRBJ2-4, with 7 bases fitting TRBD2. The CDR3 extends over 12 amino acids. Germline V CDR1 and CDR2: SGHTA, FQGNSA. After removal of 5 bases from V and 16 bases from J, the junction contained 11 bases not matched to a gene. In nucleotides, the CDR3 is TGTGCCAGCAGCCAAACGACCGGGACTACATACTTC. It specifies CASSQTTGTTYF. Based on the CDR3 plus reference TRBV7-2 and TRBJ2-4, the full variable domain is GAGVSQSPSNKVTEKGKDVELRCDPISGHTALYWYRQSLGQGLEFLIYFQGNSAPDKSGLPSDRFSAERTGGSVSTLTIQRTQQEDSAVYLCASSQTTGTTYFGAGTRLSVL.

This clone was observed a single time. The chain employs TRBV14 and TRBJ1-1; the D gene is possibly TRBD1 (6 bases). Trimming took off 0 bases at V and 5 bases at J, with 10 bases between the two ends. CDR1 is SGHDN, CDR2 FVKESK, per germline. CDR3 length: 14 residues. The CDR3 here is CASSQDGGWTEAFF. The CDR3 DNA is TGTGCCAGCAGCCAAGATGGGGGCTGGACTGAAGCTTTCTTT.

This rearrangement joins TRBV19 to TRBJ2-7; 15 nucleotides match TRBD2. The CDR3 sequence is 16 residues long. Germline V lookup: CDR1 LNHDA, CDR2 SQIVND (reference sequence). V shed 4 bases, J shed 9 bases, and the junction held 10 bases outside the gene matches. The CDR3 nucleotides read TGTGCCAGTAGTAAGACGGGACTAGCGGGAGGTAAAGGGCAGTACTTC. The encoded protein is CASSKTGLAGGKGQYF.

The CDR3 DNA reads TGCGCCAGCAGCTTGGCAGCGCTCTACAATGAGCAGTTCTTC. Its translation is CASSLAALYNEQFF. This rearrangement joins TRBV5-1 to TRBJ2-1; no clear D. Germline CDR1 SGHRS, CDR2 YFSETQ. Trimming shortened V by 0 bases and J by 3 bases, and 7 bases separated the two germline ends. The CDR3 sequence is 14 residues long.

This clone was picked up many times. V and J are TRBV4-1 and TRBJ2-7, with D uncertain. The germline CDR1 and CDR2 sequences are MGHRA and YSYEKL. The germline V and J ends were trimmed by 0 bases and 3 bases, with 12 bases remaining between them. The CDR3 is 15 amino acids. The CDR3 DNA sequence: TGCGCCAGCAGCCAAGAGACGAACAGCTTCTACGAGCAGTACTTC. It is translated as CASSQETNSFYEQYF.

This clone was counted only a few times. The genes are TRBV29-1 and TRBJ2-7, with D unresolved. Looked up from germline, CDR1 is SQVTM and CDR2 is ANQGSEA. Trimming stripped 1 base from V and 6 bases from J, with 16 bases between. This CDR3 comprises 14 residues. The CDR3, as DNA: TGCAGCGTTGAAGGGGTCTCAGGATCCGCCGAGCAGTACTTC. Residues: CSVEGVSGSAEQYF.

This chain uses TRBV7-9 with TRBJ2-7, with D unresolved. The V gene lost 6 bases and the J gene lost 0 bases, with 15 bases spanning the gap. The CDR3 runs to 15 residues. Germline CDR1 is SEHNR and CDR2 is FQNEAQ (reference sequence). The CDR3 here is CASSSTESSSYEQYF. CDR3 bases: TGTGCCAGCAGTTCTACAGAGAGTAGCTCCTACGAGCAGTACTTC.

This chain links TRBV19 with TRBJ2-2; D is perhaps TRBD2 (6 bases). V shed 6 bases and J shed 3 bases, with 14 bases lying between them. CDR1 LNHDA and CDR2 SQIVND come from the germline V gene (reference sequence). The CDR3 extends over 15 amino acids. Here the CDR3 DNA reads TGTGCCAGTAGCATTACTAGCCCATACACCGGGGAGCTGTTTTTT. It codes for CASSITSPYTGELFF.

V and J are TRBV15 and TRBJ2-3; TRBD2 aligns across 7 bases. This CDR3 comprises 15 residues. Germline loops: CDR1 LNHNV, CDR2 YYDKDF (reference sequence). Losses at the gene ends were 0 bases for V and 4 bases for J; bases not matched to a gene: 4. For the CDR3, the DNA is TGTGCCACCAGCAGAGATCTGGGGGGGGCAGATACGCAGTATTTT. This encodes CATSRDLGGADTQYF.

The CDR3: CASSREGPSSYEQYF. As DNA, the CDR3 is TGCGCCAGCAGTAGGGAGGGTCCCAGCTCCTACGAGCAGTACTTC. The chain links TRBV10-2 to TRBJ2-7; 7 nucleotides align to TRBD2. From germline, CDR1 is WSHSY and CDR2 SAAADI. The CDR3 length is 15 residues. The junction had 7 bases not matched to a gene; V was cut back by 5 bases and J by 0 bases.